A single sample is the source of the 14 T cell receptor beta chains below, sequenced in a study of cytomegalovirus exposure and HLA in healthy donors (dated by TCRdb to 2015 to 2018). Library generation was performed with the immunoSEQ multiplex PCR assay. For the multiplex PCR, a mixture combining 60 forward primers for TCR Vbeta segments and 13 reverse primers for TCR Jbeta segments was used. Held by TCRdb, this immuneACCESS table contains in-frame sequences only and omits some clones. Under half of the omission traces to an unresolved V gene where checked; the cause of the rest is unknown. Here the sample has about 100,000 clones; about 81% occur a single time. Of the sample, less than 3.5% is held by the ten largest clones. Sequenced material: PBMCs. These receptors were collected from a man in his thirties or forties in good health and CMV-seropositive.

As regards this clone: Other DNA sequences from this sample encode an identical CDR3 as well. The V gene is TRBV6-4, the J gene TRBJ2-3; TRBD2 matches at 11 bases. Germline CDR1 MRHNA, CDR2 SNTAGT. The CDR3 consists of 15 residues. The V gene end was trimmed by 0 bases and the J gene end by 6 bases; junction bases not matched to a gene: 2. This CDR3 reads CASSDSSGGADTQYF. CDR3 nucleotide sequence: TGTGCCAGCAGTGACTCTAGCGGGGGGGCCGATACGCAGTATTTT.

The V gene is TRBV30, the J gene TRBJ1-5, with a weak D call TRBD1 (5 bases). CDR1 GTSNPN and CDR2 SVGIG come from the germline V gene (reference sequence). Trimming stripped 0 bases from V and 0 bases from J, with 6 bases between. The CDR3 covers 14 residues. The CDR3 loop is CAWSVGVSNQPQHF. CDR3 nucleotides: TGTGCCTGGAGTGTAGGGGTTAGCAATCAGCCCCAGCATTTT. Using reference TRBV30 and TRBJ1-5 for the parts outside the CDR3, the full variable domain is SQTIHQWPATLVQPVGSPLSLECTVEGTSNPNLYWYRQAAGRGLQLLFYSVGIGQISSEVPQNLSASRPQDRQFILSSKKLLLSDSGFYLCAWSVGVSNQPQHFGDGTRLSIL.

In this sample, this clone turned up a few times. J is TRBJ2-1 and V is TRBV11-3, with 9 bases matching TRBD2. The germline CDR1 and CDR2 sequences are SGHNT and YENEEA. The length of the CDR3 is 14 residues. V lost 6 bases, J lost 8 bases, and 8 bases stayed unmatched. CDR3 protein: CASSSYLAGDEQFF. The CDR3 nucleotides read TGTGCCAGCAGTTCTTATTTAGCGGGAGATGAGCAGTTCTTC.

The V call is TRBV18, the J call TRBJ2-5; D is possibly TRBD2 (5 bases). V lost 1 base and J 0 bases, leaving 6 bases between the germline ends. The CDR3 runs to 14 residues. CDR1 is KGHSH, CDR2 LQKENI, per germline. The CDR3 sequence is CASSPRGYQETQYF. CDR3 coding DNA: TGTGCCAGCTCACCACGAGGGTACCAAGAGACCCAGTACTTC.

Concerning this clone itself: At one boundary the junction diverges from the germline segment, which might be a read error. The chain recombines TRBV5-6 with TRBJ2-7; TRBD2 agrees at 14 bases. The germline V gene has CDR1 SGHDT and CDR2 YYEEEE. The CDR3 runs to 18 residues. The CDR3 bases are TGTGCCAGCAGCTTGGAGACTAGCGGGGGGGTGAGCTCCTACGAGCAGTGCTTC. This translates into CASSLETSGGVSSYEQCF.

The gene calls are TRBV28 and TRBJ1-1, with unresolved D. Between the trimmed V and J ends, which lost 7 bases and 8 bases, there was a span of 17 bases. Looked up from germline, CDR1 is MDHEN and CDR2 is SYDVKM. The CDR3 is made up of 13 amino acids. Here the CDR3 DNA reads TGTGCCAGCAACACCCACGGGAGGCAGGAAGCTTTCTTT. It encodes CASNTHGRQEAFF.

Concerning this clone: The junction departs from germline at one end; a sequencing error may be responsible. This CDR3 is also generated by other DNA sequences in the sample. The chain has TRBV11-3 and TRBJ2-7; D is possibly TRBD1 (6 bases). Germline loops: CDR1 SGHNT, CDR2 YENEEA. This CDR3 is 13 amino acids long. CDR3 protein: CASSLEGHFEQYF. In nucleotides, the CDR3 is TGCGCCAGCAGCTTAGAGGGACATTTCGAGCAGTACTTC.

The chain links TRBV13 to TRBJ1-3; 8 bases fit TRBD1. V lost 4 bases to trimming and J lost 0 bases; unmatched junction nucleotides: 2. Looked up from germline, CDR1 is PRHDT and CDR2 is FYEKMQ (reference sequence). This CDR3 is 15 amino acids long. The CDR3 protein is CASSSGTGSGNTIYF. CDR3 DNA sequence: TGTGCCAGCAGCTCCGGGACAGGCTCTGGAAACACCATATATTTT. Drawing the rest from reference TRBV13 and TRBJ1-3, the complete variable domain is AAGVIQSPRHLIKEKRETATLKCYPIPRHDTVYWYQQGPGQDPQFLISFYEKMQSDKGSIPDRFSAQQFSDYHSELNMSSLELGDSALYFCASSSGTGSGNTIYFGEGSWLTVV.

The V gene is TRBV7-2, the J gene TRBJ2-3; 9 positions match TRBD2. CDR1 is SGHTA, CDR2 FQGNSA, per germline. The CDR3 contains 16 residues. With V trimmed by 5 bases and J by 2 bases, 8 bases remained unmatched. The CDR3 DNA reads TGTGCCAGCAGCACCGTAGCGGGGGCCCTCACAGATACGCAGTATTTT. Translated: CASSTVAGALTDTQYF.

CDR3 in amino acids: CASSQGQGPNEQYF. In DNA, the CDR3 is TGTGCCAGCAGCCAGGGCCAGGGTCCAAACGAGCAGTACTTC. V gene TRBV5-6 combines with J gene TRBJ2-7; a possible D gene is TRBD1 (5 bases). From germline, CDR1 is SGHDT and CDR2 YYEEEE. This CDR3 contains 14 residues. The V and J ends lost 4 bases and 5 bases respectively, with 16 bases between them.

The rearrangement links TRBV9 to TRBJ1-1; a weak D match, TRBD1 (5 bases). The ends were cut back, 2 bases at V and 3 bases at J, with 11 bases in the middle. The CDR3 sequence is 14 residues long. Germline loops: CDR1 SGDLS, CDR2 YYNGEE. The CDR3 sequence is CASSVQGPDTEAFF. CDR3 in DNA: TGTGCCAGCAGCGTCCAGGGCCCGGACACTGAAGCTTTCTTT.

The chain carries TRBV5-1 and TRBJ2-2; TRBD1 matches 7 bases. From germline, CDR1 is SGHRS and CDR2 YFSETQ. The CDR3 sequence is 14 residues long. J gave up 4 bases and V 7 bases, and 7 bases lay outside the gene matches. The CDR3 here is CASGSGQSTGELFF. Written as DNA, the CDR3 is TGCGCCAGCGGATCGGGACAGAGCACCGGGGAGCTGTTTTTT.

J is TRBJ1-2 and V is TRBV27; D is ambiguous. The V gene's germline CDR1 is MNHEY and CDR2 SMNVEV (reference sequence). The CDR3 spans 14 residues. V dropped 3 bases and J dropped 6 bases, with 14 bases sitting between them. The chain's CDR3 is CASSLNSQFHGYTF. CDR3 coding DNA: TGTGCCAGCAGTTTGAACAGCCAGTTCCATGGCTACACCTTC.

V is TRBV5-6 and J is TRBJ1-2, with a tentative D call TRBD1 (6 bases). Trimming took off 0 bases at V and 4 bases at J, with 13 bases between the two ends. CDR1 is SGHDT, CDR2 YYEEEE, per germline. This CDR3 has 15 amino acids. As DNA, the CDR3 is TGTGCCAGCAGCTTGGTATCAGGGGCCCGCTATGGCTACACCTTC. Its translation: CASSLVSGARYGYTF.